The source of this TCR beta chain is a study of ipilimumab plus nivolumab after autologous stem cell transplantation (dated by TCRdb to about 2021). The study in broad terms: The median number of doses received by trial patients was roughly five for ipilimumab and roughly 8 for nivolumab. High-risk transplant-naive patients and patients relapsing within 3 years of a first autologous transplant were included in the myeloma cohort. The intent-to-treat population of the trial consisted of 30 to 40 patients. Patients with high-risk diffuse large B cell lymphoma, mature T cell lymphoma, or multiple myeloma undergoing autologous transplant were enrolled in the trial.

Checkpoint therapy began 14 to 28 days after autologous transplant, with ipilimumab given at 1 mg/kg intravenously on day 1 of selected weeks. Nivolumab was administered at 3 mg/kg intravenously on day 1 of weeks 1, 4, 7, 10, and every two weeks through week 26. This Phase Ib clinical trial tested ipilimumab plus nivolumab, a combined checkpoint inhibition, as consolidation after autologous stem cell transplantation. Libraries were prepared through the immunoSEQ multiplex PCR assay. The clones in this table, taken by TCRdb from immuneACCESS, are in-frame only. Not every clone is retained; where verified, under half of the shortfall comes from an unresolved V gene, and the cause of the rest is unknown. The table for this sample lists about 43,000 clones; approximately 91% of them were counted only once. Approximately 0.88% of the sample is in the top ten clones. Paper-wide results and their limitations: The authors stated that profiles of the T cell receptor repertoire, regulatory T cell phenotype and gut microbiota provided a biologic rationale for studying this approach further. The authors concluded that, as post-transplant consolidation, combined checkpoint inhibition appeared tolerable.

According to the germline V gene, CDR1 reads SGHRS and CDR2 reads YFSETQ. V ends up 4 bases short and J 7 bases short, with an unmatched junction base count of 13. The CDR3 goes from the cysteine to the phenylalanine over 15 residues. The retained sequence is limited to the CDR3, 45 bases, with the frame set at the first base. Note on this clone: Its antigen is not yet known. The input lacks base qualities; no much larger clone sits a single base away.

The sequences come from PBMCs, collected in a trial of ipilimumab plus nivolumab as post-transplant consolidation. The rearrangement joined TRBV5-1 to TRBJ2-7, with 8 bases in between that match TRBD2. The clonotype comes from a male donor with multiple myeloma. The DNA sequence is given as TGCGCCAGCAGCATACCCCGGGGGGGGAGTAGTGAGCAGTACTTC. It translates to CASSIPRGGSSEQYF.